The 32 T cell receptor beta chains reported below all come from one sample, sequenced in a study of beta chain features in type 1 diabetes. Study findings and constraints: Patients with Type 1 diabetes showed moderately but significantly shorter TCRB CDR3s in all four CD4+ subsets.

TCRB transcripts that were expressed got sequenced, as all of the isolated RNA had been reverse transcribed. TCRdb's table, derived via immunoSEQ multiplex PCR, lists solely in-frame clones and lacks some. The table records about 700,000 clones, 13% of them present only once. These TCRs are of unknown antigen specificity. Sequenced sample: naive CD4+ T cells from blood. The receptors were gathered from a man in his late teens or twenties with type 1 diabetes.

This clone was seen only a few times. The chain links TRBV5-1 to TRBJ1-5; 10 bases fit TRBD1. Trimming at V came to 4 bases and at J to 2 bases, leaving 3 bases not matched to a gene. In germline, CDR1 is SGHRS, CDR2 YFSETQ. CDR3 size: 15 residues. In DNA form, the CDR3 reads TGCGCCAGCAGCCTGGGACAGGGGCGCAATCAGCCCCAGCATTTT. This encodes CASSLGQGRNQPQHF.

This clone was detected only a few times. This chain uses TRBV4-2 with TRBJ1-6; D perhaps matches TRBD1 (5 bases). V lost 0 bases, J lost 0 bases, and 15 bases lay in between. CDR1 and CDR2 from the germline V gene are LGHNA and YNFKEQ. The CDR3 consists of 19 residues. The CDR3, as DNA: TGTGCCAGCAGCCAAGATCAGGGTACAACGGGCTCCTATAATTCACCCCTCCACTTT. The encoded protein is CASSQDQGTTGSYNSPLHF.

This clone was detected a few times. The CDR3 bases are TGTGCCAGCTCACCTAGGACGCACACAGATACGCAGTATTTT. Translation: CASSPRTHTDTQYF. The rearrangement uses TRBV18 and TRBJ2-3, with D unresolved. The germline CDR1 and CDR2 sequences are KGHSH and LQKENI. There are 14 residues in the CDR3. V gave up 3 bases and J gave up 2 bases, with 9 bases separating them.

The chain carries TRBV5-1 and TRBJ2-5; D gene ambiguous. This CDR3 has 11 amino acids. CDR1 SGHRS and CDR2 YFSETQ come from the germline V gene. V was trimmed by 5 bases and J by 2 bases, leaving 4 bases between them. The CDR3 protein is CASRYQETQYF. CDR3 nucleotide sequence: TGCGCCAGCAGATATCAAGAGACCCAGTACTTC.

J is TRBJ2-5 and V is TRBV18; a possible D gene is TRBD1 (6 bases). CDR1 KGHSH and CDR2 LQKENI come from the germline V gene. The CDR3 spans 16 residues. The V end was cut by 3 bases, the J end by 5 bases, with 19 bases between. The CDR3 bases are TGTGCCAGCTCACCTCCAGCAGGGGCTGGGTCGGAGACCCAGTACTTC. It translates to CASSPPAGAGSETQYF.

J is TRBJ1-5 and V is TRBV7-2; D gene unclear. The germline V and J ends were trimmed by 2 bases and 5 bases, with 10 bases remaining between them. CDR3 size: 14 residues. In germline, CDR1 is SGHTA, CDR2 FQGNSA. CDR3 region: CASSLRAGDQPQHF. CDR3 in DNA: TGTGCCAGCAGCTTACGGGCAGGAGATCAGCCCCAGCATTTT.

A few counts support this clone. The V gene is TRBV7-9, the J gene TRBJ1-2, with D possibly TRBD1 on 5 matching bases. Per germline, CDR1 SEHNR and CDR2 FQNEAQ (reference sequence). This CDR3 spans 15 amino acids. V dropped 3 bases and J dropped 4 bases, with 15 bases sitting between them. CDR3 nucleotide sequence: TGTGCCAGCAGCTTCGGGGACCCCTCAGCCTATGGCTACACCTTC. It yields the protein CASSFGDPSAYGYTF. Complete variable domain (other parts from reference TRBV7-9 and TRBJ1-2): DTGVSQNPRHKITKRGQNVTFRCDPISEHNRLYWYRQTLGQGPEFLTYFQNEAQLEKSRLLSDRFSAERPKGSFSTLEIQRTEQGDSAMYLCASSFGDPSAYGYTFGSGTRLTVV.

The chain joins TRBV30 to TRBJ2-7, with 8 bases fitting TRBD1. The CDR3 consists of 14 residues. The germline CDR1 and CDR2 sequences are GTSNPN and SVGIG (reference sequence). V lost 4 bases, J lost 0 bases, and 5 bases stayed unmatched. The CDR3 loop is CAWTRDRNSYEQYF. The CDR3 DNA follows: TGTGCCTGGACCCGGGACAGGAACTCCTACGAGCAGTACTTC.

This clone was seen a handful of times. V usage is TRBV13 and J usage is TRBJ2-5; D not certain. The germline V gene encodes CDR1 PRHDT and CDR2 FYEKMQ (reference sequence). The V end lost 3 bases, the J end lost 7 bases, and 9 bases lay between the germline ends. CDR3 length equals 12 residues. The CDR3 is CASSLDLGTQYF. The CDR3, as DNA: TGTGCCAGCAGCTTGGACCTGGGGACCCAGTACTTC.

The gene calls are TRBV15 and TRBJ1-2; D not resolved. Germline V gene sequence: CDR1 LNHNV, CDR2 YYDKDF (reference sequence). V was clipped by 3 bases and J by 4 bases, with 9 bases between them. The CDR3 covers 13 residues. In DNA form, the CDR3 reads TGTGCCACCAGCAGCGTGACGGGCTATGGCTACACCTTC. Residues: CATSSVTGYGYTF.

This clone was observed once. The junction departs from germline at one end; a sequencing error may be responsible. The CDR3 region has the DNA TGTGCCAGCAGCTCAACAGACAGGGCTGGTGGCAATCAGCTCCAGCATTTT. Its protein is CASSSTDRAGGNQLQHF. The V call is TRBV7-2, the J call TRBJ1-5; 7 bases are shared with TRBD1. Looked up from germline, CDR1 is SGHTA and CDR2 is FQGNSA. The CDR3 length is 17 residues.

This clone was recorded a few times. This chain uses TRBV5-6 with TRBJ1-2, with D possibly being TRBD1 (6 bases). The germline CDR1 and CDR2 sequences are SGHDT and YYEEEE. V dropped 0 bases and J dropped 8 bases, with 11 bases sitting between them. The CDR3 covers 13 residues. CDR3 nucleotide sequence: TGTGCCAGCAGCTTGGCAGGGGTAGGAGGCTACACCTTC. It is translated as CASSLAGVGGYTF.

Remarks on this clone: The sample contains more than one DNA sequence encoding this CDR3. The gene calls are TRBV4-1 and TRBJ1-2; D is undetermined. Germline CDR1 is MGHRA and CDR2 is YSYEKL. Deletions cut 4 bases from V and 0 bases from J, with 9 bases between. CDR3 size: 14 residues. This CDR3 is CASSLSGANYGYTF. For the CDR3, the DNA is TGCGCCAGCAGCCTCTCGGGAGCTAACTATGGCTACACCTTC.

This chain joins TRBV19 and TRBJ1-6; maybe TRBD1 (6 bases). Germline values: CDR1 LNHDA, CDR2 SQIVND (reference sequence). CDR3 length equals 14 residues. The V end lost 3 bases, the J end lost 9 bases, and 12 bases lay between the germline ends. The chain's CDR3 is CASSIAGVGSPLHF. The CDR3 DNA reads TGTGCCAGTAGTATCGCAGGGGTGGGTTCACCCCTCCACTTT.

This clone showed up just a few times. This chain joins TRBV7-9 and TRBJ1-3; tentative D call: TRBD1 (5 bases). The CDR3 runs 18 residues. Germline CDR1 is SEHNR and CDR2 is FQNEAQ (reference sequence). Trimming took 5 bases from V and 0 from J, leaving 20 bases between them. CDR3 DNA: TGTGCCAGCAGCACCGCCGTGGGGACCGCCGGCTCTGGAAACACCATATATTTT. It encodes CASSTAVGTAGSGNTIYF. Full variable domain (rest looked up from reference TRBV7-9 and TRBJ1-3): DTGVSQNPRHKITKRGQNVTFRCDPISEHNRLYWYRQTLGQGPEFLTYFQNEAQLEKSRLLSDRFSAERPKGSFSTLEIQRTEQGDSAMYLCASSTAVGTAGSGNTIYFGEGSWLTVV.

The V call is TRBV5-6, the J call TRBJ2-3; D gene ambiguous. With 2 bases removed from V and 6 bases from J, the gap between germline ends came to 10 bases. CDR3 size: 13 residues. Germline V lookup: CDR1 SGHDT, CDR2 YYEEEE. The CDR3: CASSLLPGDTQYF. Written as DNA, the CDR3 is TGTGCCAGCAGCTTACTACCTGGGGATACGCAGTATTTT.

This clone was counted only a few times. The chain links TRBV2 to TRBJ1-6; D not certain. The CDR3 length is 12 residues. Deletions cut 8 bases from V and 7 bases from J, with 9 bases between. Looked up from germline, CDR1 is SNHLY and CDR2 is FYNNEI. This chain's CDR3 is CASRQENSPLHF. The CDR3 DNA follows: TGTGCCAGCCGGCAGGAGAATTCACCCCTCCACTTT.

This chain connects TRBV4-1 to TRBJ1-5, with 9 bases aligning to TRBD1. J was trimmed by 1 base and V by 8 bases; bases with no gene match: 12. This CDR3 is 17 amino acids long. CDR1 is MGHRA and CDR2 is YSYEKL in the germline V gene. The CDR3 DNA sequence: TGCGCCAGCTCCCGTTATCGGACAGGGGACAGCAATCAGCCCCAGCATTTT. It codes for CASSRYRTGDSNQPQHF.

This clone showed up just a few times. The chain is built from TRBV29-1 and TRBJ2-6; no clear D. The V gene's germline CDR1 is SQVTM and CDR2 ANQGSEA. The CDR3 is made up of 13 amino acids. V gave up 6 bases and J gave up 2 bases, with 8 bases separating them. CDR3 sequence reads: CSVDGTGANVLTF. For the CDR3, the DNA is TGCAGCGTAGATGGGACTGGGGCCAACGTCCTGACTTTC.

The chain is built from TRBV10-1 and TRBJ2-5; maybe TRBD2 (6 bases). Germline CDR1 and CDR2: WNHNN and SYGVQD (reference sequence). Trimming cost V 3 bases and J 4 bases, with 15 bases left between them. The CDR3 runs to 15 residues. In nucleotides, the CDR3 is TGCGCCAGCAGTGATCCCGGGACTGGCCGAGAGACCCAGTACTTC. It specifies CASSDPGTGRETQYF.

The CDR3 is CASSKDSQETQYF. In DNA, the CDR3 is TGTGCCAGCAGCAAGGACAGCCAAGAGACCCAGTACTTC. The chain is built from TRBV7-9 and TRBJ2-5; a possible D gene is TRBD1 (6 bases). V lost 5 bases, J lost 1 base, and 8 bases lay in between. The germline V gene has CDR1 SEHNR and CDR2 FQNEAQ (reference sequence). This CDR3 contains 13 residues.

V is TRBV9 and J is TRBJ1-1; D is undetermined. CDR3 length: 14 amino acids. CDR1 SGDLS and CDR2 YYNGEE come from the germline V gene. V was pared by 3 bases and J by 1 base, with 10 bases between. DNA of the CDR3: TGTGCCAGCAGCGAAGCCCCAGGGAACACTGAAGCTTTCTTT. Translated: CASSEAPGNTEAFF. Based on the CDR3 plus reference TRBV9 and TRBJ1-1, the full variable domain is DSGVTQTPKHLITATGQRVTLRCSPRSGDLSVYWYQQSLDQGLQFLIQYYNGEERAKGNILERFSAQQFPDLHSELNLSSLELGDSALYFCASSEAPGNTEAFFGQGTRLTVV.

The rearrangement uses TRBV18 and TRBJ1-6; 7 bases are shared with TRBD1. Trimming took 3 bases from V and 8 from J; bases not matched to a gene: 7. Germline CDR1 and CDR2: KGHSH and LQKENI. CDR3 length equals 15 residues. CDR3 protein: CASSPAETGYSPLHF. The CDR3 bases are TGTGCCAGCTCACCTGCCGAGACAGGGTATTCACCCCTCCACTTT.

This clone has just a few counts. This rearrangement joins TRBV2 to TRBJ1-4; D uncertain. Germline CDR1 is SNHLY and CDR2 is FYNNEI. The CDR3 consists of 12 residues. The V end lost 8 bases, the J end lost 2 bases, and 6 bases lay between the germline ends. The DNA of the CDR3 is TGTGCCAGCGGCCCCACTAATGAAAAACTGTTTTTT. Residues: CASGPTNEKLFF.

The rearrangement uses TRBV5-1 and TRBJ2-2; D is unclear. With 4 bases removed from V and 3 bases from J, the gap between germline ends came to 10 bases. Germline values: CDR1 SGHRS, CDR2 YFSETQ. CDR3 size: 14 residues. The CDR3 is CASSNLQDTGELFF. CDR3 in DNA: TGCGCCAGCAGCAATCTACAAGACACCGGGGAGCTGTTTTTT.

This clone was detected a few times. Within the sample, other DNA sequences also encode this same CDR3. The V and J genes are TRBV7-2 and TRBJ2-7; no clear D gene. Germline V gene data show CDR1 as SGHTA and CDR2 as FQGNSA. V dropped 1 base and J dropped 1 base, with 2 bases sitting between them. The CDR3 contains 12 residues. The CDR3 is CASSLVSYEQYF. The CDR3 DNA reads as TGTGCCAGCAGCTTAGTGTCCTACGAGCAGTACTTC. Combining the CDR3 with reference TRBV7-2 and TRBJ2-7 gives the whole variable domain GAGVSQSPSNKVTEKGKDVELRCDPISGHTALYWYRQSLGQGLEFLIYFQGNSAPDKSGLPSDRFSAERTGGSVSTLTIQRTQQEDSAVYLCASSLVSYEQYFGPGTRLTVT.

The sample holds a few counts of this clone. This chain joins TRBV21-1 and TRBJ1-1; TRBD1 reflects the table's D call only, with no check against the DNA. TRBV21-1 is recorded as a pseudogene. This CDR3 contains 15 residues. CDR3 bases: TGTGCCAGCAGCACCCCCGGCTCAGGGTTCGCTGAAGCTTTCTTT. Translated: CASSTPGSGFAEAFF.

The chain recombines TRBV29-1 with TRBJ1-1, with no clear D. Germline V CDR1 and CDR2: SQVTM, ANQGSEA. V dropped 5 bases and J dropped 5 bases, with 15 bases sitting between them. The CDR3 consists of 13 residues. CDR3 amino acids: CSVREGSNTEAFF. For the CDR3, the DNA is TGCAGCGTTCGCGAGGGAAGTAATACTGAAGCTTTCTTT.

The chain uses TRBV29-1 and TRBJ1-1; TRBD1 is a possible D gene (5 bases). The CDR3 extends over 12 amino acids. V lost 3 bases and J lost 4, with 9 bases in between. The V gene's germline CDR1 is SQVTM and CDR2 ANQGSEA. CDR3 DNA: TGCAGCGTTGAGATGGGGGGCACTGAAGCTTTCTTT. It is translated as CSVEMGGTEAFF.

This clone was detected only a few times. V is TRBV4-1 and J is TRBJ1-2; D possibly corresponds to TRBD1 (6 bases). The ends were cut back, 0 bases at V and 2 bases at J, with 22 bases in the middle. The CDR3 totals 19 residues. Germline-derived CDR1 and CDR2 are MGHRA and YSYEKL. The CDR3 here is CASSQEADWGGLSNYGYTF. The CDR3 DNA reads TGCGCCAGCAGCCAAGAGGCTGACTGGGGGGGGCTTTCGAACTATGGCTACACCTTC.

This clone was seen only a few times. The chain combines TRBV4-1 with TRBJ2-7; no firm D call. Germline V gene data show CDR1 as MGHRA and CDR2 as YSYEKL. The length of the CDR3 is 15 residues. The V gene lost 1 base and the J gene lost 4 bases, with 14 bases spanning the gap. The CDR3 loop is CASSQGNIPEYEQYF. The CDR3 region has the DNA TGCGCCAGCAGCCAAGGCAACATCCCTGAATACGAGCAGTACTTC.

V usage is TRBV29-1 and J usage is TRBJ1-4; D may be TRBD1 (6 bases). Germline-derived CDR1 and CDR2 are SQVTM and ANQGSEA. Trimming pared 2 bases from V and 2 bases from J, leaving 9 bases between. The CDR3 covers 14 residues. The CDR3: CSVELGATNEKLFF. CDR3 bases: TGCAGCGTTGAATTGGGGGCGACTAATGAAAAACTGTTTTTT. Together with reference TRBV29-1 and TRBJ1-4, the CDR3 gives the full variable domain: SAVISQKPSRDICQRGTSLTIQCQVDSQVTMMFWYRQQPGQSLTLIATANQGSEATYESGFVIDKFPISRPNLTFSTLTVSNMSPEDSSIYLCSVELGATNEKLFFGSGTQLSVL.